These T cell receptor beta chains were read from a single sample in a study of graft-versus-host responses after intestinal transplantation. Assay used: immunoSEQ multiplex PCR; TCRdb lists only in-frame clones, some missing. This table holds over 90,000 clones, roughly nine tenths found once. Which antigens these TCRs recognize remains unknown. The starting material was unstimulated CD4+ T cells sorted from spleen or lymph node cells, obtained before transplant. These receptors all stem from a human donor who was the organ donor for an intestinal transplant. Both conserved end residues are part of each CDR3. A D gene is named only where the DNA matches it firmly. Clone sizes are given selectively: once, few, many, or a class where the clone is expanded.

CDR3nt: TGTGCCAGTATCCTAGCAGGCTTTAGGAATTCACCCCTCCACTTT; CDR3aa: CASILAGFRNSPLHF; j_gene: TRBJ1-6; d_gene: .; abundance: .; v_gene: TRBV19
CDR3nt: TGTGCCAGCAGCCTAACCGGGACAGGGATCCACGAGCAGTACTTC; CDR3aa: CASSLTGTGIHEQYF; j_gene: TRBJ2-7; d_gene: TRBD1; abundance: .; v_gene: TRBV7-8
CDR3nt: TGTGCCAGCAGCCTCAGGGTGAGCTCTGGAAACACCATATATTTT; CDR3aa: CASSLRVSSGNTIYF; j_gene: TRBJ1-3; d_gene: .; abundance: .; v_gene: TRBV4-2
CDR3nt: TGTGCCAGCAGTCCCAAGAGGGGGGGCTATGGCTACACCTTC; CDR3aa: CASSPKRGGYGYTF; j_gene: TRBJ1-2; d_gene: .; abundance: .; v_gene: TRBV7-2
CDR3nt: TGTGCCAGCAGTCCCGGGTGGGAGGGGCCGATCTATGGCTACACCTTC; CDR3aa: CASSPGWEGPIYGYTF; j_gene: TRBJ1-2; d_gene: .; abundance: .; v_gene: TRBV7-9
CDR3nt: TGTGCCAGCAGCCATATGGGGGGGATGAGGACTGAAGCTTTCTTT; CDR3aa: CASSHMGGMRTEAFF; j_gene: TRBJ1-1; d_gene: .; abundance: .; v_gene: TRBV14
CDR3nt: TGTGCCAGTAGTATGACAGGGCAGGGCGATTCACCCCTCCACTTT; CDR3aa: CASSMTGQGDSPLHF; j_gene: TRBJ1-6; d_gene: TRBD1; abundance: .; v_gene: TRBV19
CDR3nt: TGTGCCAGCAGCCCCTCCCGAGGGGGCGAGCAGTACTTC; CDR3aa: CASSPSRGGEQYF; j_gene: TRBJ2-7; d_gene: .; abundance: .; v_gene: TRBV11-3
CDR3nt: TGTGCCAGCAGCTTGGGAGCGGGGGGAACAGATACGCAGTATTTT; CDR3aa: CASSLGAGGTDTQYF; j_gene: TRBJ2-3; d_gene: TRBD2; abundance: .; v_gene: TRBV13
CDR3nt: TGCGCCAGCAGCTTGGCCGGGACAGGGGGCCACGAGCAGTACTTC; CDR3aa: CASSLAGTGGHEQYF; j_gene: TRBJ2-7; d_gene: TRBD1; abundance: .; v_gene: TRBV5-1
CDR3nt: TGTGCCAGCACGGCTAGCGTCTTGGGTGAGCAGTTCTTC; CDR3aa: CASTASVLGEQFF; j_gene: TRBJ2-1; d_gene: .; abundance: once; v_gene: TRBV2
CDR3nt: TGTGCCAGTAGCTGGACTAGCGCGGAGACCCAGTACTTC; CDR3aa: CASSWTSAETQYF; j_gene: TRBJ2-5; d_gene: TRBD2; abundance: .; v_gene: TRBV19
CDR3nt: TGTGCCAGCAGTCCTTTTGAGACAGGGGGTGAAAAACTGTTTTTT; CDR3aa: CASSPFETGGEKLFF; j_gene: TRBJ1-4; d_gene: TRBD1; abundance: few; v_gene: TRBV28
CDR3nt: TGTGCCTGGAGTGGGTGGCAGGGGGGTGAAGCTTTCTTT; CDR3aa: CAWSGWQGGEAFF; j_gene: TRBJ1-1; d_gene: TRBD1; abundance: .; v_gene: TRBV30
CDR3nt: TGTGCCAGCAGCTACCGACTAGCGGGGGGCTATCGGGATACGCAGTATTTT; CDR3aa: CASSYRLAGGYRDTQYF; j_gene: TRBJ2-3; d_gene: TRBD2; abundance: .; v_gene: TRBV7-2
CDR3nt: TGTGCCAGCAGCGCAGCCAGGGGTCCGGATGGCTACACCTTC; CDR3aa: CASSAARGPDGYTF; j_gene: TRBJ1-2; d_gene: .; abundance: once; v_gene: TRBV7-3
CDR3nt: TGTGCCAGTAGTACAAAGGGGGCGATCTCTGGGGCCAACGTCCTGACTTTC; CDR3aa: CASSTKGAISGANVLTF; j_gene: TRBJ2-6; d_gene: TRBD1; abundance: .; v_gene: TRBV19
CDR3nt: TGTGCCAGCAGCGAAGACAAGGGGCAAGAGACCCAGTACTTC; CDR3aa: CASSEDKGQETQYF; j_gene: TRBJ2-5; d_gene: .; abundance: .; v_gene: TRBV7-9
CDR3nt: TGTGCCAGCATATCGACAGGGGAAGCTTTCTTT; CDR3aa: CASISTGEAFF; j_gene: TRBJ1-1; d_gene: TRBD1; abundance: .; v_gene: TRBV7-9
CDR3nt: TGTGCCAGCAGTTTGCGGGGAATCTATGGCTACACCTTC; CDR3aa: CASSLRGIYGYTF; j_gene: TRBJ1-2; d_gene: .; abundance: .; v_gene: TRBV28
CDR3nt: TGCGCCAGCAGCTTGGGACAGGGAAACACAGATACGCAGTATTTT; CDR3aa: CASSLGQGNTDTQYF; j_gene: TRBJ2-3; d_gene: TRBD1; abundance: .; v_gene: TRBV5-1
CDR3nt: TGCGCCAGCAGCCAAGTAGCAGGGATTTCCTACGAGCAGTACTTC; CDR3aa: CASSQVAGISYEQYF; j_gene: TRBJ2-7; d_gene: .; abundance: .; v_gene: TRBV4-1
CDR3nt: TGTGCCAGTAGTATAGGGGGAGGACCTGAAGCTTTCTTT; CDR3aa: CASSIGGGPEAFF; j_gene: TRBJ1-1; d_gene: .; abundance: .; v_gene: TRBV19
CDR3nt: TGCGCCAGCAGCCAAGAGGGGACAGCCCCCTACGAGCAGTACTTC; CDR3aa: CASSQEGTAPYEQYF; j_gene: TRBJ2-7; d_gene: TRBD1; abundance: .; v_gene: TRBV4-1
CDR3nt: TGTGCCAGCAGCGTTGGGCTAGCGGGGGGTCGGGAGACCCAGTACTTC; CDR3aa: CASSVGLAGGRETQYF; j_gene: TRBJ2-5; d_gene: TRBD2; abundance: .; v_gene: TRBV9
CDR3nt: TGTGCCAGCAGCAAACGGACTAGCGGGGGAACAGATACGCAGTATTTT; CDR3aa: CASSKRTSGGTDTQYF; j_gene: TRBJ2-3; d_gene: TRBD2; abundance: .; v_gene: TRBV9
CDR3nt: TGTGCCATCAGTGAGTCACATCGACAGGGTGGCTACACCTTC; CDR3aa: CAISESHRQGGYTF; j_gene: TRBJ1-2; d_gene: TRBD1; abundance: .; v_gene: TRBV10-3
CDR3nt: TGCGCCAGCAGCTTACGTCCGGGACTAGCGGGGGAGGCAGATACGCAGTATTTT; CDR3aa: CASSLRPGLAGEADTQYF; j_gene: TRBJ2-3; d_gene: TRBD2; abundance: .; v_gene: TRBV5-1
CDR3nt: TGTGCCAGCAGCCAAGATAGGCGGACATTTGATTCACCCCTCCACTTT; CDR3aa: CASSQDRRTFDSPLHF; j_gene: TRBJ1-6; d_gene: .; abundance: .; v_gene: TRBV4-2
CDR3nt: TGTGCCAGCAGTTACTTAACCGACAGGAGAAAATATGGCTACACCTTC; CDR3aa: CASSYLTDRRKYGYTF; j_gene: TRBJ1-2; d_gene: .; abundance: .; v_gene: TRBV6-5
CDR3nt: TGCGCCAGCAGCCAATCCCAACAACGATATTGGACAGGGTTAGGCAATGAGCAGTTCTTC; CDR3aa: CASSQSQQRYWTGLGNEQFF; j_gene: TRBJ2-1; d_gene: TRBD1; abundance: .; v_gene: TRBV4-1
CDR3nt: TGCGCCAGCAGCTTGACAGGAGATAATTCACCCCTCCACTTT; CDR3aa: CASSLTGDNSPLHF; j_gene: TRBJ1-6; d_gene: .; abundance: .; v_gene: TRBV5-1
CDR3nt: TGTGCCACCAGTGCCCCGACAGGGGGCGCACTGTACGAGCAGTACTTC; CDR3aa: CATSAPTGGALYEQYF; j_gene: TRBJ2-7; d_gene: TRBD1; abundance: .; v_gene: TRBV19
CDR3nt: TGTGCCAGCAGCGCCCGCGGGGTAGGCACCGGGGAGCTGTTTTTT; CDR3aa: CASSARGVGTGELFF; j_gene: TRBJ2-2; d_gene: .; abundance: .; v_gene: TRBV9
CDR3nt: TGTGCCAGCCGTAACGTGGGGGCCGGAAACACCATATATTTT; CDR3aa: CASRNVGAGNTIYF; j_gene: TRBJ1-3; d_gene: .; abundance: .; v_gene: TRBV7-2
CDR3nt: TGTGCCAGCAGCCCGAGAAGCGGGGGGGCGATTGGGGATGAGCAGTTCTTC; CDR3aa: CASSPRSGGAIGDEQFF; j_gene: TRBJ2-1; d_gene: TRBD2; abundance: .; v_gene: TRBV5-4
CDR3nt: TGTGCCAGCTCACCAAACAGTCCCAACTATGGCTACACCTTC; CDR3aa: CASSPNSPNYGYTF; j_gene: TRBJ1-2; d_gene: .; abundance: .; v_gene: TRBV18
CDR3nt: TGCGCCAGCAGCCAAGACGGACAATACACCGGGGAGCTGTTTTTT; CDR3aa: CASSQDGQYTGELFF; j_gene: TRBJ2-2; d_gene: .; abundance: .; v_gene: TRBV4-3
CDR3nt: TGTGCCAGCAGTTTAGCCCCTCAGGGCGGGGAGGGAGCTTTCTTT; CDR3aa: CASSLAPQGGEGAFF; j_gene: TRBJ1-1; d_gene: .; abundance: .; v_gene: TRBV27
CDR3nt: TGTGCCAGCAGCTCTACCCCGGGACAGCGAACTTATGGCTACACCTTC; CDR3aa: CASSSTPGQRTYGYTF; j_gene: TRBJ1-2; d_gene: TRBD1; abundance: .; v_gene: TRBV11-2
CDR3nt: TGTGCCAGCAGCCAAGCCGGTTTGTCCCCCTACGAGCAGTACTTC; CDR3aa: CASSQAGLSPYEQYF; j_gene: TRBJ2-7; d_gene: .; abundance: .; v_gene: TRBV14
CDR3nt: TGTGCCAGCAGTTCGCCCGGGACAGGGCCTTGGGGGATCTACGAGCAGTACTTC; CDR3aa: CASSSPGTGPWGIYEQYF; j_gene: TRBJ2-7; d_gene: TRBD1; abundance: .; v_gene: TRBV27
CDR3nt: TGCGCCAGCAGCCGACCTAGCGGCTGGAACACCATATATTTT; CDR3aa: CASSRPSGWNTIYF; j_gene: TRBJ1-3; d_gene: .; abundance: .; v_gene: TRBV23-1
CDR3nt: TGTGCCAGCTCACCCCTAGTGTTGACTGAAGCTTTCTTT; CDR3aa: CASSPLVLTEAFF; j_gene: TRBJ1-1; d_gene: .; abundance: .; v_gene: TRBV18
CDR3nt: TGTGCCAGCAGCTTAGGCGCGGGCACAGATACGCAGTATTTT; CDR3aa: CASSLGAGTDTQYF; j_gene: TRBJ2-3; d_gene: .; abundance: .; v_gene: TRBV7-3
CDR3nt: TGTGCCAGCAGTTTTAGGGGTGGTCAGCCCCAGCATTTT; CDR3aa: CASSFRGGQPQHF; j_gene: TRBJ1-5; d_gene: .; abundance: .; v_gene: TRBV27
CDR3nt: TGTGCCAGCAGTTACTCCCTTGGACAGGACGAGCAGTACTTC; CDR3aa: CASSYSLGQDEQYF; j_gene: TRBJ2-7; d_gene: TRBD1; abundance: .; v_gene: TRBV6-5
CDR3nt: TGTGCCAGCTCCCCTAGGACAGGAATGGGCACTGAAGCTTTCTTT; CDR3aa: CASSPRTGMGTEAFF; j_gene: TRBJ1-1; d_gene: TRBD1; abundance: .; v_gene: TRBV18
CDR3nt: TGCGCCAGCAGCCAAGATGGAACCAGCGGGGGGAACTACAATGAGCAGTTCTTC; CDR3aa: CASSQDGTSGGNYNEQFF; j_gene: TRBJ2-1; d_gene: TRBD2; abundance: .; v_gene: TRBV4-3
CDR3nt: TGTGCCAGCAGCTTAGTAGGACTAGGGGAAGAGACCCAGTACTTC; CDR3aa: CASSLVGLGEETQYF; j_gene: TRBJ2-5; d_gene: TRBD2; abundance: .; v_gene: TRBV7-3
CDR3nt: TGCGCCAGCAGCCGGTTACCGGGACAGGGGTATGAGCAGTTCTTC; CDR3aa: CASSRLPGQGYEQFF; j_gene: TRBJ2-1; d_gene: TRBD1; abundance: .; v_gene: TRBV4-1
CDR3nt: TGTGCCAGCAGCTTACTAGCGGGGCAAGAGACCCAGTACTTC; CDR3aa: CASSLLAGQETQYF; j_gene: TRBJ2-5; d_gene: TRBD2; abundance: .; v_gene: TRBV7-2
CDR3nt: TGCGCCAGCAGCCAAATTCGGGGGGCAGTGTCTAACTATGGCTACACCTTC; CDR3aa: CASSQIRGAVSNYGYTF; j_gene: TRBJ1-2; d_gene: .; abundance: .; v_gene: TRBV4-3
CDR3nt: TGTGCCAGCAGCCCAACTGGGAGGGCCGGGGATACGCAGTATTTT; CDR3aa: CASSPTGRAGDTQYF; j_gene: TRBJ2-3; d_gene: TRBD2; abundance: .; v_gene: TRBV7-3